The T cell receptor beta chain described here comes from a study of control samples from healthy donors and cancer patients. Only in-frame clones appear in the TCRdb table, and some are missing; sequencing was by immunoSEQ multiplex PCR. The repertoire includes about 150,000 clones, 93% of them detected once, and 2% to 2.5% sits in the top ten. V was pared by 10 bases and J by 4 bases, with 8 bases of the junction left unmatched. This CDR3 has 13 residues. The germline V gene encodes CDR1 LNHDA and CDR2 SQIVND (reference sequence). The sample taken for sequencing was blood. This clonotype was obtained from a middle-aged man in good health. The V call is TRBV19, the J call TRBJ1-1, with 8 bases identical to TRBD1. CDR3 in amino acids: CATGGRGLTEAFF. The CDR3 bases are TGTGCCACCGGTGGCAGGGGGCTCACTGAAGCTTTCTTT.